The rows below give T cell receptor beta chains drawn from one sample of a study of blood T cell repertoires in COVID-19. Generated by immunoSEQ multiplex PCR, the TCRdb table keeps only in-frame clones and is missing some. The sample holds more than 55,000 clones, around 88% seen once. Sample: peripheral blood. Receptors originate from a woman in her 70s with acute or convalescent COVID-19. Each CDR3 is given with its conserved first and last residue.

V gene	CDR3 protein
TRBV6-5	CASSGRSQETQYF
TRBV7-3	CASSSGTENLNGYTF
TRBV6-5	CASSYSPRGVGTQYF
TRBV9	CASSVDPREGTEAFF
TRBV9	CASSSYSNYGYTF
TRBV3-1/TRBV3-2	CASSQGRTTNEKLFF
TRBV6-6	CASTPPEGPGYTF
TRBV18	CASSPEGARDTDTQYF
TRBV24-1	CATSEGQPYEQYF
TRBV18	CASSPRSSETQYF
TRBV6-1	CASSEHSDIQYF
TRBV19	CASSIAGQGVYEQYF
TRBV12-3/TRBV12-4	CASSLTVNNEQFF
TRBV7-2	CASSLMENSPLHF
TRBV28	CASSLLKRHTEAFF
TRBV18	CASSTQTSRDEQFF
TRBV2	CASSTGFYEQYF
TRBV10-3	CAIRPGQSSYEQYF
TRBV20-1	CSASGLAGSYEQYF
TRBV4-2	CASSQVGTDSGNTIYF
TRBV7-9	CASSPGQGNYGYTF
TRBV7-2	CASSLAAGFGDEQFF
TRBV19	CASRGNGGNTDTQYF
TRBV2	CASSDYSMNTEAFF
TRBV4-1	CASSRLDLGFNTGELFF
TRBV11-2	CASSSLRQGAYEQYF
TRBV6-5	CASSYGDSLSYEQYF
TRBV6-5	CASSYPTGGEVQPQHF
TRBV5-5	CASSRRDRDGKLFF
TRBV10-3	CASQGQGPASNQPQHF
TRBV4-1	CASSHLPHYEQYF
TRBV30	CAGGGRETQYF
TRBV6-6	CASSSPGYGYTF
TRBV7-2	CASSRGPQGANEKLFF
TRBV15	CATSRIGQPSTDTQYF
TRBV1	CTSSQLAGEGNEQFF
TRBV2	CASSGGLGGSDTQYF
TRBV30	CAWSPQGDTLHF
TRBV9	CASSVAESSYNEQFF
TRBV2	CASIGQGSSYNSPLHF
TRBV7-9	CASSLGTGGPQPGTGELFF
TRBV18	CASSPPSGGTGNTIYF
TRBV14	CASSQRWQANTGELFF
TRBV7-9	CASSPRDSYNEQFF
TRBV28	CASSLLQGAKGYGYTF
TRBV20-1	CSASLQPPGGYTF
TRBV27	CASSLSGQGAGNTIYF
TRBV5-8	CASSLSAGSSYNEQFF
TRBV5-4	CASSERTGKAGGYTF
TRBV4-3	CASSQDPGSYEQYF
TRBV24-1	CATSDSGLAGSSGELFF